This paragraph covers one T cell receptor beta chain sequence. Its target is not known. In TCRdb, the reads were re-called with MiXCR into one record per CDR3 protein. Altogether 65,000 to 80,000 distinct CDR3 sequences are present, around 21% being singletons, with the ten largest covering roughly 8.3%. The record originates from a study of type 1 regulatory T cells. As for the study in general: This in vitro CD4 product, T-allo10, is enriched for Tr1 cells and alloantigen-specific.

Notes on the study in general: Type 1 regulatory T cells had a more restricted TCR repertoire than non-type 1 regulatory T cells.

The clonotype comes from a human donor in good health. The sequenced material came from cultured type 1 regulatory T (Tr1) cells, either the whole culture or a sorted fraction (not recorded which).

The CDR3 reads CASSLEVPWDNEQYF. The DNA for the CDR3 is TGCGCCAGCAGCTTGGAAGTGCCGTGGGATAACGAGCAGTACTTC. The chain links TRBV5-1 to TRBJ2-7; D not certain. V was pared by 0 bases and J by 5 bases, with 15 bases between. Germline assignment: CDR1 SGHRS and CDR2 YFSETQ. The CDR3 covers 15 residues.